This T cell receptor beta chain was recorded in a study of T cells in women clearing cervical HPV infection (dated by TCRdb to the late 2010s). In the study overall: Cases were 25 women with histologically confirmed HPV16-related CIN3 or worse, including a couple of invasive cancers. Controls were some 26 women whose single incident HPV16 infection cleared within 12 months without precancer or cancer developing. Blood from cases was collected at the visit where the lesion was first found, while blood from controls was collected once the infection could no longer be detected. For cases, the median interval between lesion detection and blood sampling was approximately 150 days, with an interquartile range of 90 to 200 days. Since HLA typing was available for only a few women, HLA type could not be ruled out as a confounder. An exploratory proof-of-principle case-control study, nested within the Guanacaste HPV Natural History Study in Costa Rica, was conducted to compare TCR repertoires across cervical HPV16 outcomes. Cases were matched to controls by age within five years and by the year the sample was collected. Median age was about 35 years in cases versus around 40 in controls, and baseline characteristics did not differ significantly. The parent cohort enrolled roughly 9,400 women aged 18 or older in Guanacaste, Costa Rica, in 1993 to 1994 and followed the women for around 7 years. Quality controls consisted of five blinded duplicates per group, for a total of roughly 60 samples made up of about 50 participants and around ten replicates. The investigation overall reported the following: Significantly higher TCR repertoire richness was observed in CIN3+ cases than in controls across sequencing depths, whereas no difference in evenness was found. By combining richness with V gene abundances, random forest classifiers separated cases from controls with an estimated AUC of about 0.86. TRBV6-7 relative abundance was lower in cases than in controls (approximately 0.11% versus 0.16%; Bonferroni P = 0.0008). Because the number of T cells in each sample was unknown, differences in richness could reflect differing T-cell content rather than repertoire biology. Whether associations preceded infection or resulted from infection could not be shown with the cross-sectional design, and effector/memory subsets and HPV-specific T cells were not isolated.

The CDR3 goes from the cysteine to the phenylalanine over 16 residues. Part of the CDR3 DNA is given, 39 bases translated from base 1. The germline V gene (reference sequence) specifies DFQATT as CDR1 and SNEGSKA as CDR2. Germline trimming amounts to 5 bases on V and 0 bases on J, with 7 as the count of junction bases outside the gene matches. Turning to this clone: Its binding antigen is unknown. With the read ending 3 residues before the CDR3 end, the germline J gene is used to fill in that end.

TCR beta CDR3 regions were amplified by multiplex PCR using the immunoSEQ assay from an average of 1200 ng genomic DNA per sample. The assay corrected primer bias using a complete synthetic TCR repertoire to establish an amplification baseline. The amplicons were sequenced on the Illumina platform. The study's processing was this. Sequence errors were corrected by clustering with frequency ratios and a modified nearest-neighbor algorithm, and the sequences were then analyzed in the immunoSEQ Analyzer using IMGT gene definitions. At each rarefaction depth, TCR richness and evenness were averaged across 20 rarefaction repeats, and samples with fewer sequences than that depth were excluded. V, D and J gene relative abundances were compared between groups with Wilcoxon rank sum tests, applying FDR correction. Blinded duplicates gave an intraclass correlation of roughly 95% for TCR richness and an average of roughly 82% across 66 gene segments. In TCRdb, the immuneACCESS table is reduced to in-frame sequences with V and J assigned. These tables do not hold every clone; where another copy was compared, an unresolved V gene accounts for under half, and the others remain unexplained. From that table come the V and J calls and clone size; the DNA was used to work out D and trimming. This sample's table contains tens of thousands of clones. Over 8.5% of the sample lies in the top ten.

Every participant had a single incident cervical HPV16 infection, and prevalent HPV16 infections were excluded. Cervical HPV DNA was detected by MY09/MY11 PCR, and genotyping was performed by dot-blot hybridization. Around 16 mL of heparinized blood was centrifuged, after which the buffy coat was aliquoted, frozen at -30 degrees C, and then stored at -80 degrees C. QIAGEN kits were used to extract genomic DNA from buffy coat specimens. The sequence came from a woman aged 18 to 69 with a cervical HPV16 infection that either progressed to CIN3+ or cleared (not recorded which). The source material was blood buffy coat. The chain uses TRBV20-1 and TRBJ2-3; 11 central nucleotides agree with TRBD2. The CDR3 has the sequence CSAEGTSGSSTDTQYF. CDR3 bases read: TGCAGTGCTGAAGGGACTAGCGGATCTAGCACAGATACG.